Below, 3 T cell receptor beta chains from the same sample are listed, as sequenced in a study of blood T cell repertoires in COVID-19. Data came from immunoSEQ multiplex PCR; TCRdb stores just in-frame clones and leaves some out. The data show about 190,000 clones, 86% seen once. The source material was peripheral blood. Receptor source: a woman aged 25 to 39 with active or convalescent COVID-19.

V is TRBV2 and J is TRBJ1-5; D remains ambiguous. V gave up 11 bases and J gave up 4 bases, with 15 bases separating them. Germline V lookup: CDR1 SNHLY, CDR2 FYNNEI. The CDR3 runs to 13 residues. CDR3 DNA: TGTGCCTCCCAGGAGGAGGTAAATCAGCCCCAGCATTTT. This translates into CASQEEVNQPQHF.

This clone was seen a handful of times. The V call is TRBV19, the J call TRBJ1-1, with D possibly being TRBD1 (5 bases). CDR1 is LNHDA, CDR2 SQIVND, per germline (reference sequence). The CDR3 covers 15 residues. The V and J ends lost 4 bases and 3 bases respectively, with 15 bases between them. The CDR3 reads CASSRTGLKDTEAFF. In nucleotides, the CDR3 is TGTGCCAGTAGTAGAACAGGTTTGAAGGACACTGAAGCTTTCTTT.

The chain is built from TRBV19 and TRBJ2-1; TRBD2 is a possible D gene (5 bases). The V end lost 6 bases, the J end lost 5 bases, and 14 bases lay between the germline ends. Germline CDR1 and CDR2: LNHDA and SQIVND (reference sequence). This CDR3 comprises 14 residues. The DNA of the CDR3 is TGTGCCAGTAGATACCCGGGAAAACACAATGAGCAGTTCTTC. Protein: CASRYPGKHNEQFF.